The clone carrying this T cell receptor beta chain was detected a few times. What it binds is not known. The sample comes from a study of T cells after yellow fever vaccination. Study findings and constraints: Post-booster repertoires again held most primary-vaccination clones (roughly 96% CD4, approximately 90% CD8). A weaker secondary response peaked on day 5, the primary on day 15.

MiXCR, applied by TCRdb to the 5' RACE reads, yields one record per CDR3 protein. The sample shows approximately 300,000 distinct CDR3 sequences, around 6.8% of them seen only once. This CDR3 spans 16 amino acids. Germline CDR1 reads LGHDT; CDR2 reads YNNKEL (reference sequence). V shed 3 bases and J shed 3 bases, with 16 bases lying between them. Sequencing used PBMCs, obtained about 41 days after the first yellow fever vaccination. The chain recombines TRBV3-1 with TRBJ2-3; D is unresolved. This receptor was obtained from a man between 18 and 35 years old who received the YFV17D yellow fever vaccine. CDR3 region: CASSHKRPMRTDTQYF. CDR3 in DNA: TGTGCCAGCAGCCACAAGCGCCCTATGAGGACAGATACGCAGTATTTT.